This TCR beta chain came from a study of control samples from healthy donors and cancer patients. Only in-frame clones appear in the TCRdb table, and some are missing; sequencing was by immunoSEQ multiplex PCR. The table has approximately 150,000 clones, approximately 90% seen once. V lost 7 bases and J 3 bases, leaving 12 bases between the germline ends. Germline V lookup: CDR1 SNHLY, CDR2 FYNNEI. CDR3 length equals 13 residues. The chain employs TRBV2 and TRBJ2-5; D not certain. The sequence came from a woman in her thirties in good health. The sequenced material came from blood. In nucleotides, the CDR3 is TGTGCCAGCATCGAGCTACCAAAAGAGACCCAGTACTTC. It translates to CASIELPKETQYF.